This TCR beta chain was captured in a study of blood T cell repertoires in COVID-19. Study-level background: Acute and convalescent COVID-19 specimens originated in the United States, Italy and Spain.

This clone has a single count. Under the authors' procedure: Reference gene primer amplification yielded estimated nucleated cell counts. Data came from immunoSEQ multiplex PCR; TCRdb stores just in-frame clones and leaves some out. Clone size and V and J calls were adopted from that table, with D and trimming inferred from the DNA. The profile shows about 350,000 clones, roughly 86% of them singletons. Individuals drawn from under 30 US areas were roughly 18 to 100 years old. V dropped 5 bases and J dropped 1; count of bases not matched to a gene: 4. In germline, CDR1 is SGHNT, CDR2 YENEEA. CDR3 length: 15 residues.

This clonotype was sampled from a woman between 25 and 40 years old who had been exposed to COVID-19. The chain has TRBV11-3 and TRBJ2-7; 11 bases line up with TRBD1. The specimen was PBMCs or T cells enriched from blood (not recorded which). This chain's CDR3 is CASSPGQGVSYEQYF. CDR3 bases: TGTGCCAGCAGCCCGGGACAGGGGGTGTCCTACGAGCAGTACTTC.